The 4 T cell receptor beta chains in this list originate from one sample, sequenced in a study of cytomegalovirus exposure and HLA in healthy donors. The data were produced by immunoSEQ multiplex PCR, yet TCRdb's version contains in-frame clones alone and is incomplete. The profile shows roughly 98,000 clones, about 90% of them singletons. The specimen sequenced was PBMCs. These receptors were taken from a man aged 18 to 30 in good health and CMV-seropositive.

V is TRBV2 and J is TRBJ1-2; D possibly corresponds to TRBD1 (6 bases). V was shortened by 7 bases and J by 8 bases, with 14 bases between the two germline ends. Germline CDR1 is SNHLY and CDR2 is FYNNEI. The CDR3 runs to 12 residues. In DNA form, the CDR3 reads TGTGCCAGCATAGTACAGGGTGGAGGCTACACCTTC. Protein product: CASIVQGGGYTF.

This clone was found once. The chain joins TRBV4-3 to TRBJ2-1; TRBD1 aligns across 10 bases. Germline V gene sequence: CDR1 LGHNA, CDR2 YSLEER. There are 15 residues in the CDR3. V shed 5 bases and J 3 bases; nucleotides not matched to a gene: 4. In DNA form, the CDR3 reads TGCGCCAGCAGCAGGGACAGGGGAGTCTACAATGAGCAGTTCTTC. Translated, it gives CASSRDRGVYNEQFF.

The chain recombines TRBV7-2 with TRBJ1-3; no reliable D call. The CDR3 is made up of 12 amino acids. V lost 3 bases to trimming and J lost 8 bases, with 8 bases between them. Germline loops: CDR1 SGHTA, CDR2 FQGNSA. Written as DNA, the CDR3 is TGTGCCAGCAGCTTTATTCGGGACACCATATATTTT. Protein product: CASSFIRDTIYF.

The chain recombines TRBV6-5 with TRBJ1-5; TRBD1 agrees at 10 bases. From germline, CDR1 is MNHEY and CDR2 SVGAGI. V was pared by 4 bases and J by 6 bases, with 9 bases of the junction left unmatched. The length of the CDR3 is 16 residues. The CDR3 DNA follows: TGTGCCAGCAGTTCTCGGACAGGGGGAGGAGGTCAGCCCCAGCATTTT. It encodes CASSSRTGGGGQPQHF.